This T cell receptor beta chain was identified in a study of identical twins. Comments on this clonotype: Its antigen is still unknown.

Healthy Caucasians were all of the donors. The CDR3 is 12 residues long. Per germline, CDR1 MDHEN and CDR2 SYDVKM. V was shortened by 4 bases and J by 8 bases, with 10 bases between the two germline ends. Each CDR3 protein gets one entry after TCRdb re-called the 5' RACE reads with MiXCR. The sample lists 1,800,000 or so distinct CDR3 sequences; 25% to 35% were seen once. Study-wide findings and caveats: Clonotypes of the beta chain that were abundant in cord blood carried fewer insertions (memory repertoires showed none).

The chain employs TRBV28 and TRBJ2-3; D may be TRBD1 (5 bases). Sequences were obtained from cord blood. This TCR derives from a newborn girl in good health. CDR3 DNA sequence: TGTGCCAGCAGTTGGGGCTGGGGTACGCAGTATTTT. Protein product: CASSWGWGTQYF. Drawing the rest from reference TRBV28 and TRBJ2-3, the complete variable domain is DVKVTQSSRYLVKRTGEKVFLECVQDMDHENMFWYRQDPGLGLRLIYFSYDVKMKEKGDIPEGYSVSREKKERFSLILESASTNQTSMYLCASSWGWGTQYFGPGTRLTVL.